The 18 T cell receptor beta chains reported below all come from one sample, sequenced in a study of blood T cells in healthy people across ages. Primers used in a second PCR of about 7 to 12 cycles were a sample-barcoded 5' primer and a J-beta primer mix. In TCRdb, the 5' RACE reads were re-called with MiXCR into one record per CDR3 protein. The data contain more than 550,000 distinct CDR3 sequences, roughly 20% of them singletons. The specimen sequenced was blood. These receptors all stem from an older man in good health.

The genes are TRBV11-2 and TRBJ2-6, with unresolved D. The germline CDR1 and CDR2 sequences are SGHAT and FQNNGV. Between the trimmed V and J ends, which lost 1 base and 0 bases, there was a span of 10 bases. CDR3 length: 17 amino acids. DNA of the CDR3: TGTGCCAGCAGCTTAGGCTTGCCGGGCTCTGGGGCCAACGTCCTGACTTTC. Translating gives CASSLGLPGSGANVLTF.

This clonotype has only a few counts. DNA for the CDR3: TGCAGCGTTGGGGCCAGGGAGAACACTGAAGCTTTCTTT. It translates to CSVGARENTEAFF. The gene calls are TRBV29-1 and TRBJ1-1; possibly TRBD1 for D (5 bases). Germline V gene lookup returns CDR1 SQVTM and CDR2 ANQGSEA. V was pared by 4 bases and J by 1 base, with 10 bases between. The length of the CDR3 is 13 residues. Full variable domain (outside the CDR3, taken from reference TRBV29-1 and TRBJ1-1): SAVISQKPSRDICQRGTSLTIQCQVDSQVTMMFWYRQQPGQSLTLIATANQGSEATYESGFVIDKFPISRPNLTFSTLTVSNMSPEDSSIYLCSVGARENTEAFFGQGTRLTVV.

The CDR3 region is CSVESREGYEQYF. As DNA, the CDR3 is TGCAGCGTTGAAAGCAGGGAGGGCTACGAGCAGTACTTC. The J gene is TRBJ2-7, the V gene TRBV29-1; 7 bases agree with TRBD2. This CDR3 has 13 amino acids. With V trimmed by 2 bases and J by 3 bases, 4 bases remained unmatched. Germline-derived CDR1 and CDR2 are SQVTM and ANQGSEA.

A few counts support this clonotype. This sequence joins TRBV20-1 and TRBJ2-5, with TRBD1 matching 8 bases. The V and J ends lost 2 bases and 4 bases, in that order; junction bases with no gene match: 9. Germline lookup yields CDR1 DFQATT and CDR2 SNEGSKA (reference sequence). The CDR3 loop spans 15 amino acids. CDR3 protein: CSARSGQAVVETQYF. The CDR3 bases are TGCAGTGCTAGATCGGGACAGGCGGTAGTAGAGACCCAGTACTTC.

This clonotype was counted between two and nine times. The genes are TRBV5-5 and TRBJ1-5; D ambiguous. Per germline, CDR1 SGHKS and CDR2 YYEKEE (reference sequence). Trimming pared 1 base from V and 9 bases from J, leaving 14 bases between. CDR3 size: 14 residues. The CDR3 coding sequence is TGTGCCAGCAGCTTGTACGCAGGTCCAACGCCCCAGCATTTT. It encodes CASSLYAGPTPQHF.

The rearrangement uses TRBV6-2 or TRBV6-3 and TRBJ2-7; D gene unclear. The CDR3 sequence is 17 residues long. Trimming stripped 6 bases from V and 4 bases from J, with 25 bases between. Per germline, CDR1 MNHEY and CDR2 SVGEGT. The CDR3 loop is CASSSPASFPGRYEQYV. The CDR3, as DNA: TGTGCCAGCAGCTCGCCGGCTTCTTTCCCCGGACGGTACGAGCAGTACGTC.

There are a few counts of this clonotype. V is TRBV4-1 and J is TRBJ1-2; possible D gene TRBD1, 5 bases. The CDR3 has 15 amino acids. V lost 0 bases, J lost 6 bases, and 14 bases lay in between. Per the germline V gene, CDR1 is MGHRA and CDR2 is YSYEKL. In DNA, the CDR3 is TGCGCCAGCAGCCAAGAGTCGGGGGGAAGGAATGGCTACACCTTC. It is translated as CASSQESGGRNGYTF.

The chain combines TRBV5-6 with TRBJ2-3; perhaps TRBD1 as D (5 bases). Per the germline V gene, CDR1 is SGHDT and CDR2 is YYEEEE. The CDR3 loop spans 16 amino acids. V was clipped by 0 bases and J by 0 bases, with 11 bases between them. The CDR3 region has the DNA TGTGCCAGCAGCTTGGTCCCGGACACCAGCACAGATACGCAGTATTTT. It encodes CASSLVPDTSTDTQYF.

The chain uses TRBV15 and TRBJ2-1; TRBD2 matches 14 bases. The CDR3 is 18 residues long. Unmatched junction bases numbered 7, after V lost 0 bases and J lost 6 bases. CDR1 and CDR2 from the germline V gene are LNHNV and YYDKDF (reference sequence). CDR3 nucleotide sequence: TGTGCCACCAGCAGAGATATGGGACTAGCGGGAGTAGGCAATGAGCAGTTCTTC. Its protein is CATSRDMGLAGVGNEQFF.

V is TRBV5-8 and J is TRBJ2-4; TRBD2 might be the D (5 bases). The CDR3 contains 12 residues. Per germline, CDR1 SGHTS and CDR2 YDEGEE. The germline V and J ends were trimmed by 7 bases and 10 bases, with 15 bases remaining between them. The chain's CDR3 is CASHFAGIIQYF. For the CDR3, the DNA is TGTGCCAGCCACTTCGCGGGTATTATTCAGTACTTC.

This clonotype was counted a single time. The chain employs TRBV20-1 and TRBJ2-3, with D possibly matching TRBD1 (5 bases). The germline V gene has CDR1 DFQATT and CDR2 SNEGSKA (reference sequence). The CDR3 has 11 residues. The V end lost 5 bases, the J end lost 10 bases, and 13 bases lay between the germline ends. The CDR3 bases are TGCAGTGCTGTAATAGGGGAACCGCAGTATTTT. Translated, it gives CSAVIGEPQYF.

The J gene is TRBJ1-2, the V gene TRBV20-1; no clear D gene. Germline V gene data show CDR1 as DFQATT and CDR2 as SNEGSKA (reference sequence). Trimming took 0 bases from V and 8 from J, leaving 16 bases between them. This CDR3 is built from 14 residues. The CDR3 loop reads CSARDGTPVGGYTF. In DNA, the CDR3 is TGCAGTGCTAGAGACGGAACCCCCGTAGGCGGCTACACCTTC.

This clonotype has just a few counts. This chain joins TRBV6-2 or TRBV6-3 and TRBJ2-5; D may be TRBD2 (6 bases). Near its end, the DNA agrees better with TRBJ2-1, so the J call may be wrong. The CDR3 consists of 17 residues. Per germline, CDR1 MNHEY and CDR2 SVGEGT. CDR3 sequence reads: CASETLFSGLPLSEQFF. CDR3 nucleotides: TGTGCCAGCGAAACACTTTTCTCGGGACTCCCGCTTTCTGAGCAGTTCTTC.

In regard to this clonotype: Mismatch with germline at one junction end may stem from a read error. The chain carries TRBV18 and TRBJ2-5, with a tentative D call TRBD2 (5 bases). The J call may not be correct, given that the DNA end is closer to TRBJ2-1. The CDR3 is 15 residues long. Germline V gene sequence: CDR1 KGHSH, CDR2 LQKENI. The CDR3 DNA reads TGTGCCAGCTCACCCGAGGGCACGTACTACGATGAGCAGTTCTTC. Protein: CASSPEGTYYDEQFF.

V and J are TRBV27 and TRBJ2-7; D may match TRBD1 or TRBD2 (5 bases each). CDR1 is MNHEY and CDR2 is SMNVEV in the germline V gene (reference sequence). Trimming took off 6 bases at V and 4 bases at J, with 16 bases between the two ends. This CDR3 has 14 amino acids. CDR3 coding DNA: TGTGCCAGCAGCGTTCGGGGCAGGGTATACGAGCAGTACTTC. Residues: CASSVRGRVYEQYF.

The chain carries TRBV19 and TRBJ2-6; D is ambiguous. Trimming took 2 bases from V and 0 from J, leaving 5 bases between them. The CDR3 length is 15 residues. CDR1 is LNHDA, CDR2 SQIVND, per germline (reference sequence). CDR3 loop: CASSIQSSGANVLTF. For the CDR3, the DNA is TGTGCCAGTAGTATACAGAGCTCTGGGGCCAACGTCCTGACTTTC. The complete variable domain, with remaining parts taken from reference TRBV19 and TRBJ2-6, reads DGGITQSPKYLFRKEGQNVTLSCEQNLNHDAMYWYRQDPGQGLRLIYYSQIVNDFQKGDIAEGYSVSREKKESFPLTVTSAQKNPTAFYLCASSIQSSGANVLTFGAGSRLTVL.

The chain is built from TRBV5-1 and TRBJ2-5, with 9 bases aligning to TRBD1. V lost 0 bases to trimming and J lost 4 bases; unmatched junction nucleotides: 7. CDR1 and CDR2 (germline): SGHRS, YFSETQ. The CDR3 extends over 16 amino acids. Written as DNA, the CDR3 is TGCGCCAGCAGCTTGGGGTTTGAGACAGGGGGAGAGACCCAGTACTTC. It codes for CASSLGFETGGETQYF.

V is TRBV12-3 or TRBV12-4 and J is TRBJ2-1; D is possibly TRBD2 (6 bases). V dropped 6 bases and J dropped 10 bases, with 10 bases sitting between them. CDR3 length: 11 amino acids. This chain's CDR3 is CASREGWEQFF. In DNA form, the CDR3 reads TGTGCCAGCAGGGAGGGGTGGGAGCAGTTCTTC.